These 20 T cell receptor beta chains were sequenced from one sample in a study of T cell responses to AZD1222 COVID-19 vaccine. Here immunoSEQ multiplex PCR was the method, and the copy in TCRdb shows in-frame clones only, minus some. This sample has approximately 130,000 clones, with 86% found just once. The specimen was peripheral blood, collected 28 days after the second AZD1222 dose. Source of these receptors: an adult who received the AZD1222 COVID-19 vaccine.

CDR3 sequence reads: CASSPLGRGGEKLFF. Written as DNA, the CDR3 is TGTGCCAGCTCACCCCTGGGCAGGGGAGGCGAAAAACTGTTTTTT. The gene calls are TRBV18 and TRBJ1-4; TRBD1 is a possible D gene (6 bases). Germline CDR1 KGHSH, CDR2 LQKENI. Trimming pared 3 bases from V and 8 bases from J, leaving 16 bases between. The CDR3 runs 15 residues.

V is TRBV5-1 and J is TRBJ2-1; D might be TRBD1 or TRBD2, each matching 5 bases. From germline, CDR1 is SGHRS and CDR2 YFSETQ. The V end was cut by 0 bases, the J end by 5 bases, with 21 bases between. CDR3 length equals 18 residues. The CDR3 sequence is CASSLAGVGLGLHNEQFF. The CDR3 DNA is TGCGCCAGCAGCTTGGCCGGGGTGGGGCTCGGCTTGCACAATGAGCAGTTCTTC.

The V and J genes are TRBV2 and TRBJ2-7, with 11 nucleotides matching TRBD1. The CDR3 runs to 16 residues. Germline-derived CDR1 and CDR2 are SNHLY and FYNNEI. The V gene end was trimmed by 0 bases and the J gene end by 6 bases; junction bases not matched to a gene: 7. CDR3 nucleotides: TGTGCCAGCAGTGAAGCGCGTAGGACAGGGGGCCGCGAGCAGTACTTC. This codes for CASSEARRTGGREQYF.

The rearrangement joins TRBV5-8 to TRBJ2-3; D is unresolved. The CDR3 length is 14 residues. V was shortened by 3 bases and J by 1 base, with 9 bases between the two germline ends. The germline gives CDR1 SGHTS, CDR2 YDEGEE. CDR3 amino acids: CASSSHRRTDTQYF. The CDR3 coding sequence is TGTGCCAGCAGCTCCCATAGGCGCACAGATACGCAGTATTTT.

This clone was recorded many times. The V call is TRBV2, the J call TRBJ2-7; D possibly matches TRBD1 or TRBD2 (6 bases each). In germline, CDR1 is SNHLY, CDR2 FYNNEI. CDR3 length: 14 amino acids. With 6 bases removed from V and 0 bases from J, the gap between germline ends came to 12 bases. Written as DNA, the CDR3 is TGTGCCAGCAGGGGGGGCTCAAGCTCCTACGAGCAGTACTTC. Its translation is CASRGGSSSYEQYF.

This chain uses TRBV5-1 with TRBJ2-7; the D gene is possibly TRBD1 (6 bases). V was clipped by 3 bases and J by 3 bases, with 10 bases between them. Germline lookup yields CDR1 SGHRS and CDR2 YFSETQ. The CDR3 totals 13 residues. CDR3 in DNA: TGCGCCAGCAGCTCCCGGGACAACTACGAGCAGTACTTC. Residues: CASSSRDNYEQYF. The full variable domain, in which reference TRBV5-1 and TRBJ2-7 provide the parts outside the CDR3, is KAGVTQTPRYLIKTRGQQVTLSCSPISGHRSVSWYQQTPGQGLQFLFEYFSETQRNKGNFPGRFSGRQFSNSRSEMNVSTLELGDSALYLCASSSRDNYEQYFGPGTRLTVT.

This rearrangement joins TRBV19 to TRBJ1-3, with TRBD1 as a possible D gene (6 bases). Germline V lookup: CDR1 LNHDA, CDR2 SQIVND (reference sequence). V lost 6 bases and J lost 4, with 13 bases in between. This CDR3 is built from 14 residues. CDR3 in amino acids: CASRQGTNGNTIYF. The CDR3 DNA reads TGTGCCAGTAGGCAGGGGACTAACGGAAACACCATATATTTT.

The J gene is TRBJ2-7, the V gene TRBV7-6, with a weak D call TRBD2 (6 bases). Germline assignment: CDR1 SGHVS and CDR2 FNYEAQ. V lost 5 bases to trimming and J lost 6 bases, with 14 bases between them. This CDR3 spans 13 amino acids. Here the CDR3 DNA reads TGTGCCAGCAGCCCCCCGGGACTTAGCGAGCAGTACTTC. Translating gives CASSPPGLSEQYF.

This sequence joins TRBV4-1 and TRBJ1-5; TRBD1 might be the D (6 bases). Germline V gives CDR1 MGHRA, CDR2 YSYEKL. The CDR3 runs 15 residues. V was pared by 1 base and J by 3 bases, with 10 bases between. CDR3 sequence reads: CASSQGRQVNQPQHF. Here the CDR3 DNA reads TGCGCCAGCAGCCAAGGGCGACAGGTCAATCAGCCCCAGCATTTT.

The chain has TRBV2 and TRBJ2-2, with D unclear. This CDR3 spans 15 amino acids. Germline values: CDR1 SNHLY, CDR2 FYNNEI. V shed 6 bases and J shed 0 bases, with 11 bases lying between them. The CDR3 coding sequence is TGTGCCAGCAGCCCCGGACGGACGAACACCGGGGAGCTGTTTTTT. This encodes CASSPGRTNTGELFF. Combining the CDR3 with reference TRBV2 and TRBJ2-2 gives the whole variable domain EPEVTQTPSHQVTQMGQEVILRCVPISNHLYFYWYRQILGQKVEFLVSFYNNEISEKSEIFDDQFSVERPDGSNFTLKIRSTKLEDSAMYFCASSPGRTNTGELFFGEGSRLTVL.

This chain joins TRBV11-3 and TRBJ2-7, with D tentatively TRBD1 (6 bases). Trimming left V 3 bases short and J 3 bases short, with 12 bases between. CDR3 length equals 14 residues. Germline lookup yields CDR1 SGHNT and CDR2 YENEEA. CDR3 amino acids: CASSLTGLSYEQYF. DNA of the CDR3: TGTGCCAGCAGCTTGACAGGCTTAAGCTACGAGCAGTACTTC.

The chain employs TRBV7-9 and TRBJ2-1; 9 nucleotides align to TRBD2. This CDR3 contains 16 residues. J gave up 3 bases and V 5 bases, and 8 bases lay outside the gene matches. From germline, CDR1 is SEHNR and CDR2 FQNEAQ (reference sequence). CDR3 bases: TGTGCCAGCAGCCGACTTGCTAGCGGGGTCTACAATGAGCAGTTCTTC. Protein sequence: CASSRLASGVYNEQFF. Complete variable domain (other parts from reference TRBV7-9 and TRBJ2-1): DTGVSQNPRHKITKRGQNVTFRCDPISEHNRLYWYRQTLGQGPEFLTYFQNEAQLEKSRLLSDRFSAERPKGSFSTLEIQRTEQGDSAMYLCASSRLASGVYNEQFFGPGTRLTVL.

The chain joins TRBV9 to TRBJ2-4, with unresolved D. V was shortened by 2 bases and J by 7 bases, with 13 bases between the two germline ends. Germline V gives CDR1 SGDLS, CDR2 YYNGEE. The CDR3 is made up of 14 amino acids. The CDR3 loop reads CASSVNSPDNIQYF. The CDR3 coding sequence is TGTGCCAGCAGCGTGAATTCCCCGGACAACATTCAGTACTTC.

The chain carries TRBV3-1 (or the pseudogene TRBV3-2) and TRBJ1-2, with D perhaps matching TRBD1 (6 bases). Trimming left V 0 bases short and J 4 bases short, with 12 bases between. The CDR3 is made up of 15 amino acids. Per germline, CDR1 LGHDT and CDR2 YNNKEL (reference sequence). The CDR3 DNA follows: TGTGCCAGCAGCCAAGAAGACAGGCACTTCTATGGCTACACCTTC. It translates to CASSQEDRHFYGYTF.

The chain carries TRBV9 and TRBJ2-3, with a possible D match to TRBD2 (7 bases). This CDR3 has 15 residues. Trimming took off 4 bases at V and 5 bases at J, with 17 bases between the two ends. Germline values: CDR1 SGDLS, CDR2 YYNGEE. The CDR3: CASSTTGGGRDTQYF. The CDR3 region has the DNA TGTGCCAGCAGCACCACTGGGGGGGGCAGAGATACGCAGTATTTT.

The V call is TRBV6-5, the J call TRBJ1-2; possible D gene TRBD1, 5 bases. The CDR3 has 13 residues. Germline V gene sequence: CDR1 MNHEY, CDR2 SVGAGI. Trimming removed 5 bases at V and 8 bases at J, with 15 bases between. The chain's CDR3 is CASSRDVDLGYTF. The CDR3 DNA sequence: TGTGCCAGCAGTCGGGACGTGGATCTGGGCTACACCTTC.

The rearrangement links TRBV19 to TRBJ2-6, with D possibly matching TRBD1 (6 bases). Per germline, CDR1 LNHDA and CDR2 SQIVND (reference sequence). Trimming pared 4 bases from V and 0 bases from J, leaving 16 bases between. CDR3 length: 18 amino acids. CDR3 sequence: CASSSRGLTVSGANVLTF. The CDR3 bases are TGTGCCAGTAGTAGCAGGGGCCTTACAGTCTCTGGGGCCAACGTCCTGACTTTC.

The CDR3 here is CASRQATLKDVGYTF. In nucleotides, the CDR3 is TGTGCCAGCAGGCAAGCTACCTTAAAGGACGTCGGCTACACCTTC. The chain joins TRBV28 to TRBJ1-2; D not certain. The CDR3 runs 15 residues. The germline V gene encodes CDR1 MDHEN and CDR2 SYDVKM. Trimming removed 6 bases at V and 8 bases at J, with 22 bases between.

This sequence joins TRBV7-9 and TRBJ2-5; TRBD2 aligns across 10 bases. Germline trimming cut 1 base from V and 7 bases from J; bases unmatched to any gene: 9. Germline V gives CDR1 SEHNR, CDR2 FQNEAQ (reference sequence). The CDR3 length is 16 residues. CDR3 bases: TGTGCCAGCAGCTTAGACAAGCGGGGGGGCCGAGGGACCCAGTACTTC. Amino acids: CASSLDKRGGRGTQYF. Using reference TRBV7-9 and TRBJ2-5 for the parts outside the CDR3, the full variable domain is DTGVSQNPRHKITKRGQNVTFRCDPISEHNRLYWYRQTLGQGPEFLTYFQNEAQLEKSRLLSDRFSAERPKGSFSTLEIQRTEQGDSAMYLCASSLDKRGGRGTQYFGPGTRLLVL.

This chain joins TRBV5-4 and TRBJ2-5; TRBD2 aligns across 8 bases. CDR1 is SGHNT, CDR2 YYREEE, per germline (reference sequence). The trim removed 5 bases at V and 0 bases at J, leaving 6 bases unmatched. The CDR3 totals 15 residues. The CDR3 DNA follows: TGTGCCAGCAGACCCAGCGGGGGCCACCAAGAGACCCAGTACTTC. This translates into CASRPSGGHQETQYF. The full variable domain, with the rest looked up from reference TRBV5-4 and TRBJ2-5, is ETGVTQSPTHLIKTRGQQVTLRCSSQSGHNTVSWYQQALGQGPQFIFQYYREEENGRGNFPPRFSGLQFPNYSSELNVNALELDDSALYLCASRPSGGHQETQYFGPGTRLLVL.